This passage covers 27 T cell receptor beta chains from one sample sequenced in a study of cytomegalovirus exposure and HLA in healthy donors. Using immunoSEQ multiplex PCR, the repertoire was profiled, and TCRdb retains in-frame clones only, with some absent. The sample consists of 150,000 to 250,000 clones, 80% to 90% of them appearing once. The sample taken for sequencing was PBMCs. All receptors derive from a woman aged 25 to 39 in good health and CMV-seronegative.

The chain's CDR3 is CASSSTGLGGYTF. The CDR3 DNA reads TGTGCCAGCAGTTCCACAGGGTTGGGAGGCTACACCTTC. This chain connects TRBV28 to TRBJ1-2, with a possible D match to TRBD1 (6 bases). V was trimmed by 4 bases and J by 8 bases, leaving 14 bases between them. The CDR3 is 13 amino acids. The germline gives CDR1 MDHEN, CDR2 SYDVKM.

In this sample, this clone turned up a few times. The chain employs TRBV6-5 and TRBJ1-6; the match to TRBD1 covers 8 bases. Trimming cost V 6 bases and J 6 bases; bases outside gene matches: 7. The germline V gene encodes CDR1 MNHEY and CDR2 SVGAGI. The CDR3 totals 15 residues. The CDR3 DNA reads TGTGCCAGCAGATTGTCACAGGGGGGTAATTCACCCCTCCACTTT. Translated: CASRLSQGGNSPLHF.

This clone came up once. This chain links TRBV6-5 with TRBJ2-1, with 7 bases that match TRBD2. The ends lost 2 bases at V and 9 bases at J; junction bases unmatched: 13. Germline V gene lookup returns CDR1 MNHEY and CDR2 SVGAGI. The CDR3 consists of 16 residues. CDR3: CASSYGTGTTESEQFF. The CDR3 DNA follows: TGTGCCAGCAGTTACGGAACCGGGACTACCGAATCTGAGCAGTTCTTC.

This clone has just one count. CDR3 sequence: CASSPRGDTQYF. The CDR3 coding sequence is TGTGCCAGCAGCCCCCGGGGAGATACGCAGTATTTT. This chain joins TRBV5-4 and TRBJ2-3; tentatively, D is TRBD2 (5 bases). CDR1 and CDR2 from the germline V gene are SGHNT and YYREEE (reference sequence). The CDR3 covers 12 residues. V was clipped by 4 bases and J by 5 bases, with 8 bases between them.

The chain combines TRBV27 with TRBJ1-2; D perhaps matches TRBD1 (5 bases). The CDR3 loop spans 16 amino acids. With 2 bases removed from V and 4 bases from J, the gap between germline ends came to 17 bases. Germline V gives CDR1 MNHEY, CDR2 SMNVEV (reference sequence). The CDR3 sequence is CASSLIGWGDPYGYTF. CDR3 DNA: TGTGCCAGCAGTTTAATCGGCTGGGGCGACCCCTATGGCTACACCTTC.

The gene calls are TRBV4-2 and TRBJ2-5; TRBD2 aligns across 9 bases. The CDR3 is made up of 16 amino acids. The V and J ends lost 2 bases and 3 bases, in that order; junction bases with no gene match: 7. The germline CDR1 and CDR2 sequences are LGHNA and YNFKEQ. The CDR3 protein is CASSQRGGGVEETQYF. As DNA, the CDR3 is TGTGCCAGCAGCCAACGGGGCGGGGGGGTAGAAGAGACCCAGTACTTC.

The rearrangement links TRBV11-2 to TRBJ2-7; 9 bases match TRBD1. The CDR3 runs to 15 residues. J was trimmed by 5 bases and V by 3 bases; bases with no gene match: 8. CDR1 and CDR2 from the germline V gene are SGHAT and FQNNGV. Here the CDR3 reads CASSFGATGGDEQYF. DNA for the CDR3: TGTGCCAGCAGCTTTGGGGCGACAGGGGGAGACGAGCAGTACTTC.

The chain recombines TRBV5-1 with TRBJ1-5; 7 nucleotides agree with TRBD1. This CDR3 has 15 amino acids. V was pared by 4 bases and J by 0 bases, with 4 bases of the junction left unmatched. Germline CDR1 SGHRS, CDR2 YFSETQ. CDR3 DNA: TGCGCCAGCAGCCCGGGACAGCATAGCAATCAGCCCCAGCATTTT. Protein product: CASSPGQHSNQPQHF.

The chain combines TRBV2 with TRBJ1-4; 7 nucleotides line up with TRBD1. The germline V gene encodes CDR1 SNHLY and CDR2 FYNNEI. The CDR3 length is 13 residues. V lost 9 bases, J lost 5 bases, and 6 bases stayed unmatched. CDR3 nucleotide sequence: TGTGCCAGTATTCACAGGGGAAATGAAAAACTGTTTTTT. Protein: CASIHRGNEKLFF.

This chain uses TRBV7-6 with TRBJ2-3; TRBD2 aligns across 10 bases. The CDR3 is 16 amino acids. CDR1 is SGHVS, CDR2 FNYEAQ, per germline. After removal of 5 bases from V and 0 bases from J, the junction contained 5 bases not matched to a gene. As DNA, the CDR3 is TGTGCCAGCAGCCTAGGACTAGCGGTTAGCACAGATACGCAGTATTTT. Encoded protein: CASSLGLAVSTDTQYF.

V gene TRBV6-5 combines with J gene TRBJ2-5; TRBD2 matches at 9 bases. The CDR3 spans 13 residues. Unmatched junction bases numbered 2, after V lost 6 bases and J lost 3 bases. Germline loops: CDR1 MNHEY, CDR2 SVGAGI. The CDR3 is CASRVAGEETQYF. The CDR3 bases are TGTGCCAGCAGAGTAGCGGGAGAAGAGACCCAGTACTTC.

The CDR3 sequence: CASSLGRLAENTGELFF. CDR3 nucleotides: TGCGCCAGCAGCTTGGGGCGACTAGCGGAGAACACCGGGGAGCTGTTTTTT. The chain has TRBV5-1 and TRBJ2-2; 9 nucleotides agree with TRBD2. The germline CDR1 and CDR2 sequences are SGHRS and YFSETQ. The V gene end was trimmed by 0 bases and the J gene end by 1 base; junction bases not matched to a gene: 4. This CDR3 has 17 residues.

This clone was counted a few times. CDR3 protein: CASSRENDQYF. The CDR3 nucleotides are TGCGCCAGCAGCCGGGAGAACGATCAGTACTTC. J is TRBJ2-4 and V is TRBV4-1; weak D call: TRBD2 (5 bases). Germline V gives CDR1 MGHRA, CDR2 YSYEKL. V lost 4 bases and J 12 bases, leaving 10 bases between the germline ends. This CDR3 is 11 amino acids long.

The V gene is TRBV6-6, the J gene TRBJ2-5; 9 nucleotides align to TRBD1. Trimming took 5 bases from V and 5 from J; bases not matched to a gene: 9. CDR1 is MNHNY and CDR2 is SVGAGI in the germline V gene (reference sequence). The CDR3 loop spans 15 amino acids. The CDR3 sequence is CASSQLRDRDETQYF. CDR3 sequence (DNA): TGTGCCAGCAGTCAGCTCCGGGACAGGGATGAGACCCAGTACTTC.

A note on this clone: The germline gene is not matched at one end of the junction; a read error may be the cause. CDR3 sequence reads: CASSSTPSGGTIF. The CDR3 DNA sequence: TGTGCCAGCAGTTCCACCCCCAGCGGGGGGACGATCTTC. The chain recombines TRBV28 with TRBJ2-1, with TRBD2 identical over 9 bases. This CDR3 region has 13 residues. Germline assignment: CDR1 MDHEN and CDR2 SYDVKM.

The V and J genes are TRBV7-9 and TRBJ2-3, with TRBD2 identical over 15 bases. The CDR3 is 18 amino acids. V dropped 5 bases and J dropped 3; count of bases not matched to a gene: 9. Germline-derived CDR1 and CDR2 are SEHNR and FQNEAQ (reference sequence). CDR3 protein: CASSPPLGLAGGTDTQYF. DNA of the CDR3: TGTGCCAGCAGCCCCCCCTTGGGACTAGCGGGGGGTACAGATACGCAGTATTTT.

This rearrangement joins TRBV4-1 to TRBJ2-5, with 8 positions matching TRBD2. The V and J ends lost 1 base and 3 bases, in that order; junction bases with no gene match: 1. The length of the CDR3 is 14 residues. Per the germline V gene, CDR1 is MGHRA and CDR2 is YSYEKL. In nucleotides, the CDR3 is TGCGCCAGCAGCCAAGTACTAGCGGAAGAGACCCAGTACTTC. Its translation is CASSQVLAEETQYF.

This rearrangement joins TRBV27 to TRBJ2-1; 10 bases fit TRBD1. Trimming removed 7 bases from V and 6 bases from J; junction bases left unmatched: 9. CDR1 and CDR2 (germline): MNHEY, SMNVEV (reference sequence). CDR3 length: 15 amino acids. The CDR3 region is CASTPWDRGANEQFF. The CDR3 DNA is TGTGCCAGCACTCCTTGGGACAGGGGTGCCAATGAGCAGTTCTTC.

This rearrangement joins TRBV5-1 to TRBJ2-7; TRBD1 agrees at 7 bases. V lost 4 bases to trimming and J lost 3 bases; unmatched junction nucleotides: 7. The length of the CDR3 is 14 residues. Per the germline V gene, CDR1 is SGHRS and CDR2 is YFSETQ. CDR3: CASSKDRSGYEQYF. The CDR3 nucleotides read TGCGCCAGCAGCAAGGACAGGTCGGGCTACGAGCAGTACTTC.

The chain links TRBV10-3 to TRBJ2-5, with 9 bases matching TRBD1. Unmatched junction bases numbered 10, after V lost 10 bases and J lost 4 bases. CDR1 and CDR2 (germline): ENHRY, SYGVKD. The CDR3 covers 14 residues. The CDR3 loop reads CATGEGGQGETQYF. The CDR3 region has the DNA TGTGCCACAGGGGAAGGGGGACAGGGAGAGACCCAGTACTTC.

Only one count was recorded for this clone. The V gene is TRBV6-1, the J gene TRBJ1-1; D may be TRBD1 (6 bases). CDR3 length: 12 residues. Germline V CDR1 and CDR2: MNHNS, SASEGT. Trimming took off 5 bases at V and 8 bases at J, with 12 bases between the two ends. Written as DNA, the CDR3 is TGTGCCAGCAGTTCGGACAGTCTCGAAGCTTTCTTT. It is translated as CASSSDSLEAFF.

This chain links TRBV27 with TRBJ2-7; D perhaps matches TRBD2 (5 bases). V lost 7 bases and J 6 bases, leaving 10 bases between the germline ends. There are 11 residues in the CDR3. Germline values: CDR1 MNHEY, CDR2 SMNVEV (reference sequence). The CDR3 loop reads CASKLAGEQYF. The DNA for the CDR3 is TGTGCCAGCAAGTTGGCGGGCGAGCAGTACTTC.

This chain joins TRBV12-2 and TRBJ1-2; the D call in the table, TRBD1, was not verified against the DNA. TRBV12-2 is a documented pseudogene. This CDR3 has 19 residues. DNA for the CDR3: TGTGCAAGTCGCCCCGGCCCGCCGGGGAAGGGGACATCCTGCTATGGCTACACCTTC. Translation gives CASRPGPPGKGTSCYGYTF.

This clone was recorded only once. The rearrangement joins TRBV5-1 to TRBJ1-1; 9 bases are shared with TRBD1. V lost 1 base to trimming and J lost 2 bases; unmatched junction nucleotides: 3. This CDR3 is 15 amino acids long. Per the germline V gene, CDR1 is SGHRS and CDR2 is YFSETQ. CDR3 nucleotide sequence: TGCGCCAGCAGCTTGATGGGACAGGGAAACACTGAAGCTTTCTTT. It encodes CASSLMGQGNTEAFF.

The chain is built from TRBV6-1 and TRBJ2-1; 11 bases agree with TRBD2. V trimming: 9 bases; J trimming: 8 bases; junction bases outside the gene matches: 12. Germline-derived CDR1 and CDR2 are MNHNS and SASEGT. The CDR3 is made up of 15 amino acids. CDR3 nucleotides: TGTGCCAGTGAACTGGGACTAGCGGCGGGCTATGAGCAGTTCTTC. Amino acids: CASELGLAAGYEQFF.

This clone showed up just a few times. The CDR3 nucleotides are TGCAGCGTTGGTCCCAGGGGTGATGGCTACACCTTC. Translation: CSVGPRGDGYTF. The V gene is TRBV29-1, the J gene TRBJ1-2, with a possible D match to TRBD1 (6 bases). Germline assignment: CDR1 SQVTM and CDR2 ANQGSEA. V lost 4 bases and J lost 6, with 12 bases in between. The CDR3 spans 12 residues.

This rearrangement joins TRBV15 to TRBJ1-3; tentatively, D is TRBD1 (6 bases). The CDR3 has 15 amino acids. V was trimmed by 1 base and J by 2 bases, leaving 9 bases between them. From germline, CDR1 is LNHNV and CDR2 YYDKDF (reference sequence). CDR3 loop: CATSRAGGPGNTIYF. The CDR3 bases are TGTGCCACCAGCAGAGCTGGGGGCCCTGGAAACACCATATATTTT.